The 15 T cell receptor beta chains below all came from one sample that was sequenced in a study of cytomegalovirus exposure and HLA in healthy donors. Both 60 Vbeta primers and 13 Jbeta primers went into the PCR. The repertoire was sequenced with immunoSEQ multiplex PCR; TCRdb's copy has only in-frame clones and lacks some. The data show about 130,000 clones, with 70% to 90% seen just once and less than 6.5% held by the top ten. The sequencing input was PBMCs. Receptors originate from a woman aged 35 to 49 in good health and CMV-seropositive.

The V gene is TRBV19, the J gene TRBJ1-2, with TRBD1 matching over 7 bases. Germline CDR1 LNHDA, CDR2 SQIVND (reference sequence). The CDR3 totals 15 residues. V lost 5 bases, J lost 3 bases, and 9 bases stayed unmatched. CDR3 residues: CASSPGTEGDYGYTF. The CDR3 bases are TGTGCCAGTAGTCCCGGGACAGAAGGAGACTATGGCTACACCTTC.

This clone was counted once. V is TRBV7-6 and J is TRBJ1-3, with D maybe TRBD1 (5 bases). The CDR3 contains 16 residues. Germline CDR1 SGHVS, CDR2 FNYEAQ. The V gene lost 5 bases and the J gene lost 0 bases, with 14 bases spanning the gap. This chain's CDR3 is CASSPLTVSSGNTIYF. The CDR3 DNA follows: TGTGCCAGCAGCCCCCTGACAGTGAGCTCTGGAAACACCATATATTTT. The variable domain in full, with the rest retrieved from reference TRBV7-6 and TRBJ1-3, is GAGVSQSPRYKVTKRGQDVALRCDPISGHVSLYWYRQALGQGPEFLTYFNYEAQQDKSGLPNDRFSAERPEGSISTLTIQRTEQRDSAMYRCASSPLTVSSGNTIYFGEGSWLTVV.

The rearrangement links TRBV4-3 to TRBJ2-3, with D hard to call. CDR3 size: 15 residues. Trimming shortened V by 2 bases and J by 0 bases, and 9 bases separated the two germline ends. Germline-derived CDR1 and CDR2 are LGHNA and YSLEER. CDR3 coding DNA: TGCGCCAGCAGCCAATACCCAACTAGCACAGATACGCAGTATTTT. It translates to CASSQYPTSTDTQYF.

The rearrangement uses TRBV27 and TRBJ2-1; maybe TRBD1 (6 bases). Trimming shortened V by 4 bases and J by 7 bases, and 14 bases separated the two germline ends. The length of the CDR3 is 14 residues. In germline, CDR1 is MNHEY, CDR2 SMNVEV (reference sequence). The CDR3 nucleotides read TGTGCCAGCAGTTACGGACAGAGCCGTAATGAGCAGTTCTTC. The encoded protein is CASSYGQSRNEQFF.

This chain uses TRBV4-1 with TRBJ1-1; 8 bases align to TRBD1. The CDR3 extends over 15 amino acids. V dropped 2 bases and J dropped 7; count of bases not matched to a gene: 9. CDR1 and CDR2 from the germline V gene are MGHRA and YSYEKL. This CDR3 is CASSQRTGKGREAFF. Written as DNA, the CDR3 is TGCGCCAGCAGCCAAAGGACAGGGAAAGGGCGTGAAGCTTTCTTT.

V and J are TRBV29-1 and TRBJ2-5, with D possibly being TRBD1 (5 bases). The V end lost 4 bases, the J end lost 2 bases, and 11 bases lay between the germline ends. In germline, CDR1 is SQVTM, CDR2 ANQGSEA. CDR3 length: 13 residues. The CDR3: CSVGTLMQETQYF. CDR3 coding DNA: TGCAGCGTTGGGACACTAATGCAAGAGACCCAGTACTTC.

The chain carries TRBV9 and TRBJ2-3; 15 bases line up with TRBD2. Germline CDR1 SGDLS, CDR2 YYNGEE. The junction had 6 bases not matched to a gene; V was cut back by 3 bases and J by 1 base. The CDR3 totals 18 residues. The CDR3 spells CASSDGTSGRWGTDTQYF. CDR3 sequence (DNA): TGTGCCAGCAGCGACGGGACTAGCGGGAGGTGGGGCACAGATACGCAGTATTTT.

This chain uses TRBV7-3 with TRBJ1-1, with a possible D match to TRBD1 (6 bases). Trimming pared 3 bases from V and 5 bases from J, leaving 16 bases between. Germline V gene lookup returns CDR1 SGHTA and CDR2 FQGTGA. The CDR3 loop spans 15 amino acids. CDR3 coding DNA: TGTGCCAGCAGCTTCGATGGCAGGGGTGGAACTGAAGCTTTCTTT. Protein: CASSFDGRGGTEAFF. Together with reference TRBV7-3 and TRBJ1-1, the CDR3 gives the full variable domain: GAGVSQTPSNKVTEKGKYVELRCDPISGHTALYWYRQSLGQGPEFLIYFQGTGAADDSGLPNDRFFAVRPEGSVSTLKIQRTERGDSAVYLCASSFDGRGGTEAFFGQGTRLTVV.

The chain links TRBV5-4 to TRBJ2-7; 9 bases fit TRBD2. The CDR3 sequence is 17 residues long. With 3 bases clipped from V and 5 bases from J, the junction kept 15 bases outside the gene matches. CDR1 SGHNT and CDR2 YYREEE come from the germline V gene (reference sequence). This chain's CDR3 is CASSSAGGRGGRDEQYF. CDR3 nucleotide sequence: TGTGCCAGCAGCTCGGCCGGCGGGAGGGGGGGCCGCGACGAGCAGTACTTC.

This chain joins TRBV27 and TRBJ2-7; TRBD2 is a possible D gene (6 bases). The V and J ends lost 4 bases and 3 bases respectively, with 10 bases between them. This CDR3 comprises 13 residues. Looked up from germline, CDR1 is MNHEY and CDR2 is SMNVEV (reference sequence). The CDR3 nucleotides read TGTGCCAGCAGTTCGGGGGACCTCTACGAGCAGTACTTC. Amino acid sequence: CASSSGDLYEQYF.

The chain carries TRBV6-1 and TRBJ2-7, with 7 bases identical to TRBD1. The CDR3 is 14 amino acids. V was clipped by 2 bases and J by 3 bases; unmatched bases: 4. The germline gives CDR1 MNHNS, CDR2 SASEGT. CDR3 sequence (DNA): TGTGCCAGCAGTGAAACGGGACAGAGCTACGAGCAGTACTTC. Its protein product is CASSETGQSYEQYF.

This chain connects TRBV15 to TRBJ2-5; 7 nucleotides line up with TRBD1. Germline assignment: CDR1 LNHNV and CDR2 YYDKDF (reference sequence). Trimming took 1 base from V and 2 from J; bases not matched to a gene: 7. This CDR3 has 16 residues. In DNA, the CDR3 is TGTGCCACCAGCAGAGGGGGACCGGGACAGCAAGAGACCCAGTACTTC. It specifies CATSRGGPGQQETQYF. Using reference TRBV15 and TRBJ2-5 for the parts outside the CDR3, the full variable domain is DAMVIQNPRYQVTQFGKPVTLSCSQTLNHNVMYWYQQKSSQAPKLLFHYYDKDFNNEADTPDNFQSRRPNTSFCFLDIRSPGLGDTAMYLCATSRGGPGQQETQYFGPGTRLLVL.

The genes are TRBV18 and TRBJ2-1; 8 bases line up with TRBD2. Germline V lookup: CDR1 KGHSH, CDR2 LQKENI. This CDR3 has 12 residues. V lost 9 bases and J lost 5; bases outside the gene matches: 3. This chain's CDR3 is CASSGEHNEQFF. The CDR3 DNA reads as TGTGCCAGTAGCGGGGAGCACAATGAGCAGTTCTTC.

The V and J genes are TRBV11-2 and TRBJ2-5; 11 bases fit TRBD2. The V segment lost 1 base and the J segment 5 bases; nucleotides outside the gene matches: 6. CDR3 length: 16 residues. Germline V gives CDR1 SGHAT, CDR2 FQNNGV. CDR3 DNA sequence: TGTGCCAGCAGCTTAGGACTAGCGGGACAGGAGGAGACCCAGTACTTC. Encoded protein: CASSLGLAGQEETQYF.

The chain carries TRBV19 and TRBJ2-1, with D possibly matching TRBD2 (6 bases). Germline assignment: CDR1 LNHDA and CDR2 SQIVND (reference sequence). V dropped 3 bases and J dropped 11 bases, with 11 bases sitting between them. The length of the CDR3 is 12 residues. The CDR3 DNA reads as TGTGCCAGTAGTATTGGGAGGAACCAGCAGTTCTTC. It specifies CASSIGRNQQFF.